This note documents a single T cell receptor beta chain sequence. Which antigen it targets is not known. The sample holds no much larger clone one base away, and base qualities are not on file. This record belongs to a study of PD-L1 blockade in urothelial cancer (TCRdb year 2017). Background for the entire study: Every patient began therapy at some point between 2013 and 2015 and was given atezolizumab 1,200 mg intravenously every 3 weeks. Somatic, immune and clinical correlates of response to PD-L1 blockade with atezolizumab in urothelial cancer were the focus of an exploratory multi-omic analysis. Blood samples were analyzed at two time points: 3 weeks after treatment start (second dose) and 6 weeks after treatment start. Pretreatment blood TCR-seq was available for 30 or so patients, at least one posttreatment blood collection was obtained for approximately 25 patients, and tumor TCR-seq was available for approximately 25 patients. Durable clinical benefit was achieved by nine patients and was not achieved by 20 patients. Twenty-five of 29 patients were identified as males with urothelial cancer of bladder origin, and a prior smoking history was reported by 18 of 29 patients. A median of 141,255 T cells and some 90,000 unique TCRs was obtained from blood samples, and a median clonality of 0.080 was observed. In the same patients who had TCR sequencing, pretreatment tumors also underwent whole exome sequencing and RNA sequencing. TCR sequencing covered pretreatment tumor samples and matched, serially collected peripheral blood taken before and after atezolizumab treatment. An ECOG performance status of 0 or 1 was recorded for the patients, and 0 to 3 prior chemotherapy regimens had been received by the patients. Durable clinical benefit meant progression-free survival longer than 6 months, and TCR features were also tested against progression-free and overall survival.

The full study reports these points: Small sample size (n of about 29) and many exploratory analyses mean the results are intended to be hypothesis-generating. Improved progression-free and overall survival was associated with having pretreatment peripheral blood TCR clonality below the median. Greater expansion of tumor-associated TCR clones in peripheral blood 3 weeks after the start of treatment was observed in patients with durable benefit (n of about 22, p = 0.022).

Synthetic TCR analog templates were spiked into each PCR to estimate absolute template abundance from read counts. TCRbeta CDR3 regions were amplified from genomic DNA with bias-controlled V and J gene primers using the immunoSEQ assay. Rearranged TCRbeta segments were sequenced at approximately 20X coverage. On the authors' methods: Sequencing errors were corrected by clustering, and CDR3s were annotated against IMGT so that V, D and J genes could be assigned. Downstream analyses used only productive TCRbeta rearrangements and left out out-of-frame or stop-codon sequences. To compute clonality, Shannon entropy was normalized by the log of the number of unique productive sequences and then subtracted from one. Fisher's exact test with Benjamini-Hochberg correction, at a threshold of adjusted p below 0.01, was used to find clones that differed between time points or between blood and tumor. Held by TCRdb, this immuneACCESS table contains in-frame sequences only and omits some clones. Under half of the omission traces to an unresolved V gene where checked; the cause of the rest is unknown. The V and J calls and clone size were taken over from that table, and D and trimming were inferred from the DNA. Within this sample are about 100,000 clones, with 90% to 95% of them counted one time only. The ten largest make up 0.75% to 0.95% of the sample.

The CDR3 measures 16 amino acids from cysteine to phenylalanine. The DNA shown is the 48-base CDR3, in frame from base 1. V loses 5 bases, J loses 0 bases, and the germline ends lie 18 bases apart. The germline V gene supplies CDR1 SGHDT and CDR2 YYEEEE. A total of 25 to 35 patients with locally advanced or metastatic urothelial carcinoma, treated at Memorial Sloan Kettering on a trial protocol, made up the cohort. Peripheral blood mononuclear cells were collected pretreatment and during treatment, at between 1 and 8 total time points per patient. The Qiagen DNeasy Blood extraction kit was used to purify genomic DNA from total PBMCs and tumor samples. PBMCs were collected pretreatment and during treatment, and were isolated and stored as previously described.

Material: PBMCs, obtained around atezolizumab (anti-PD-L1) treatment. The receptor chain draws on TRBV5-6 and TRBJ2-7, with TRBD1 as a weak D call on 5 bases. The source is a woman aged 80 or over with urothelial cancer. The CDR3 amino acid sequence is: CASSHKGADFSYEQYF. The DNA sequence is given as TGTGCCAGCAGTCATAAAGGGGCAGATTTCTCCTACGAGCAGTACTTC.